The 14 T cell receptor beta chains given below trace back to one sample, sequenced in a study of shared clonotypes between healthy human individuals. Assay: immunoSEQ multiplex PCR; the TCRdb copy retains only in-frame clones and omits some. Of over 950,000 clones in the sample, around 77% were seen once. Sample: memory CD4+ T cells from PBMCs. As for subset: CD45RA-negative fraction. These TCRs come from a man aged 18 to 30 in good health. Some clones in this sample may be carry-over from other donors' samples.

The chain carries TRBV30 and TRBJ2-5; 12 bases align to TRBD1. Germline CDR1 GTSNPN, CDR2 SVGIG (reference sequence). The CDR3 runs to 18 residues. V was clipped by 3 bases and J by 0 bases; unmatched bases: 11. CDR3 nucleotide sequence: TGTGCCTGGAGGCGCCGGGACAGGGGGCGCGGGGACCAAGAGACCCAGTACTTC. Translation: CAWRRRDRGRGDQETQYF.

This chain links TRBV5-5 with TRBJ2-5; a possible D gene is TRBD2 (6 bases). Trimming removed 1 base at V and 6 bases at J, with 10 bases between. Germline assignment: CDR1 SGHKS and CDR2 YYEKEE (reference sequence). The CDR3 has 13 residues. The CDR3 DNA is TGTGCCAGCAGCTTGTATGCGGGAAAGACCCAGTACTTC. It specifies CASSLYAGKTQYF.

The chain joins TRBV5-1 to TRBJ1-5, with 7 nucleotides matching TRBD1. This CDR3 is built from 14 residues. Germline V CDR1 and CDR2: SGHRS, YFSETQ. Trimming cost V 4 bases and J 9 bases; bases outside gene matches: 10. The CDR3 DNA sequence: TGCGCCAGCAGCCCAGGACAGGTGGGTGGGCCCCAGCATTTT. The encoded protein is CASSPGQVGGPQHF.

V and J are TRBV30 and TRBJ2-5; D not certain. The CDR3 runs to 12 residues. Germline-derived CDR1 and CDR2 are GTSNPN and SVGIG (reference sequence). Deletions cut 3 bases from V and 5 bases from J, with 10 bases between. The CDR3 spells CAWRTPGETQYF. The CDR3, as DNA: TGTGCCTGGAGGACGCCTGGGGAGACCCAGTACTTC.

The CDR3 loop is CASSLSSGDYNEQFF. CDR3 coding DNA: TGTGCCAGCAGTTTATCTAGCGGAGATTACAATGAGCAGTTCTTC. The chain links TRBV27 to TRBJ2-1; D is perhaps TRBD2 (6 bases). Germline CDR1 MNHEY, CDR2 SMNVEV (reference sequence). V dropped 0 bases and J dropped 4 bases, with 10 bases sitting between them. This CDR3 comprises 15 residues.

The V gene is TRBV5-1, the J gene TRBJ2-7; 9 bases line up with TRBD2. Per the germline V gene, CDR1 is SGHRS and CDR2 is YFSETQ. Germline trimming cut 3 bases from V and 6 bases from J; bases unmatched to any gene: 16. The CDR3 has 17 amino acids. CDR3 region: CASSSTPGAGGSSEQYF. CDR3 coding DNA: TGCGCCAGCAGCTCCACACCGGGGGCGGGAGGGAGCAGCGAGCAGTACTTC.

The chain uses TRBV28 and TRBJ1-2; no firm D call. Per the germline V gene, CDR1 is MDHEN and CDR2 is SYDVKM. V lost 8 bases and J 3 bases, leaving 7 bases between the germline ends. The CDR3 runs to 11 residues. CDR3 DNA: TGTGCCAGCTTTTTCCACTATGGCTACACCTTC. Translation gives CASFFHYGYTF.

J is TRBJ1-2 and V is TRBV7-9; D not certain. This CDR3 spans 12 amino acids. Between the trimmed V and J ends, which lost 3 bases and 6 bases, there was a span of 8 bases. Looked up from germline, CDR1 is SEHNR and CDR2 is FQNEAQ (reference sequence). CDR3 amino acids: CASSLWLDGYTF. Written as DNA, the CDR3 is TGTGCCAGCAGCTTGTGGCTGGATGGCTACACCTTC.

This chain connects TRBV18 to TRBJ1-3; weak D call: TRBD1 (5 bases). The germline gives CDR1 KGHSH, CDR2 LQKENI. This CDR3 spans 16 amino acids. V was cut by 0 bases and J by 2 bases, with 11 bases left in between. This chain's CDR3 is CASSPPQGGTGNTIYF. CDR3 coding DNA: TGTGCCAGCTCACCACCGCAGGGAGGGACTGGAAACACCATATATTTT.

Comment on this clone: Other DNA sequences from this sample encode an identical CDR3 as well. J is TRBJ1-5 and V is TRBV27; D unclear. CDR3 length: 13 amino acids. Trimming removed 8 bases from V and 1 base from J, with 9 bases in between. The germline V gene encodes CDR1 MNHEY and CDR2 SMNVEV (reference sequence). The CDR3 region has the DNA TGTGCCAGCTCTCCCAGCAGCAATCAGCCCCAGCATTTT. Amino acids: CASSPSSNQPQHF.

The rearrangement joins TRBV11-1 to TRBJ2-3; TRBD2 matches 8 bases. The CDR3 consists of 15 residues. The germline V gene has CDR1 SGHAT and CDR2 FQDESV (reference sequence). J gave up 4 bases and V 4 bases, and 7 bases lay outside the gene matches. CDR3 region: CASSSAGVPPDTQYF. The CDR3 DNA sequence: TGTGCCAGCAGCTCAGCGGGAGTTCCCCCAGATACGCAGTATTTT.

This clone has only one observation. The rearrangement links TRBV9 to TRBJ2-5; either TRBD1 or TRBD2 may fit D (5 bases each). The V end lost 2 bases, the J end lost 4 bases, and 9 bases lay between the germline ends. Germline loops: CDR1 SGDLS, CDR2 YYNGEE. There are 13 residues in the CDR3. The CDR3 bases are TGTGCCAGCAGCGTCGCCGGGGCAGAGACCCAGTACTTC. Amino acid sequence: CASSVAGAETQYF.

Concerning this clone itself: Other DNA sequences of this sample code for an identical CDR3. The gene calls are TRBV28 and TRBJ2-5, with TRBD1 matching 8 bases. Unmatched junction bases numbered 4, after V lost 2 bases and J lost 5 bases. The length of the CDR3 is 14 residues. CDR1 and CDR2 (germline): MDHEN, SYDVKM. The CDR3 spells CASSLDRGRETQYF. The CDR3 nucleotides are TGTGCCAGCAGTTTAGACAGGGGTAGGGAGACCCAGTACTTC. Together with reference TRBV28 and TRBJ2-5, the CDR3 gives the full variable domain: DVKVTQSSRYLVKRTGEKVFLECVQDMDHENMFWYRQDPGLGLRLIYFSYDVKMKEKGDIPEGYSVSREKKERFSLILESASTNQTSMYLCASSLDRGRETQYFGPGTRLLVL.

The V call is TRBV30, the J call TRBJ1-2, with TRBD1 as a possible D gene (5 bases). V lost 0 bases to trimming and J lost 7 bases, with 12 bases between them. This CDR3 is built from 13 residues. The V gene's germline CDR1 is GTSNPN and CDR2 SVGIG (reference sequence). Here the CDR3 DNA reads TGTGCCTGGAGTGTACAGGAGCCCAGTGGCTACACCTTC. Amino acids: CAWSVQEPSGYTF.